This T cell receptor beta chain was recorded in a study of PD-1 blockade in classical Hodgkin lymphoma. At the level of the study: Each patient was given nivolumab 3 mg/kg through a vein every 2 weeks. Study findings and constraints: Patients with a complete response exhibited baseline diversity comparable to newly diagnosed patients. Newly diagnosed patients were reported to start with lower TCR diversity than healthy donors. While CD8+ TCR diversity did not rise significantly by C4D1, CD4+ TCR diversity did.

To note about this clone: Its antigen is still unknown.

Clones were sequenced by immunoSEQ multiplex PCR, and TCRdb holds only the in-frame ones, with some missing. The table records 100,000 or so clones, roughly 87% of them present only once. Documented time point: cycle 4 day 1 (C4D1), after around six weeks of nivolumab. Exposure to brentuximab vedotin varied, and each patient had relapsed following autologous stem cell transplantation. The CDR3 is 12 residues long. V lost 3 bases, J lost 8 bases, and 10 bases lay in between. The germline V gene encodes CDR1 GTSNPN and CDR2 SVGIG (reference sequence). The sample in question was peripheral blood mononuclear cells (PBMCs), obtained before the fourth cycle of nivolumab. The sequence was obtained from a human donor with classical Hodgkin lymphoma. The chain joins TRBV30 to TRBJ1-4, with D perhaps TRBD1 (6 bases). This chain's CDR3 is CAWSPGVEKLFF. In DNA, the CDR3 is TGTGCCTGGAGCCCAGGGGTCGAAAAACTGTTTTTT.